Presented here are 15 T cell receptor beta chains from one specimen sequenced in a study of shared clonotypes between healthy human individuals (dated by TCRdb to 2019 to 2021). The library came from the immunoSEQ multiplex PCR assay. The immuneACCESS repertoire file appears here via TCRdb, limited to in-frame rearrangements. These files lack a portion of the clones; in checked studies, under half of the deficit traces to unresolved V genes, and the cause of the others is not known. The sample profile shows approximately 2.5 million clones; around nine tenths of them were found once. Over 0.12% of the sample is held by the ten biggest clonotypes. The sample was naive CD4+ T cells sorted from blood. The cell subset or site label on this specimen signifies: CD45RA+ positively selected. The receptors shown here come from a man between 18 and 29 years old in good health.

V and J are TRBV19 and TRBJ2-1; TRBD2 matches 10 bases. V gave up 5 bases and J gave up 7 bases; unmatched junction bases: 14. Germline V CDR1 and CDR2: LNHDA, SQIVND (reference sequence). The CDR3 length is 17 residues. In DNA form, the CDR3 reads TGTGCCAGTAGTCTTATTATTAGTGCTAGCGGGAGTAATGAGCAGTTCTTC. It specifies CASSLIISASGSNEQFF.

The CDR3 DNA reads as TGTGCCAGCAGCAAGGGACTAGCGGGTCACAATGAGCAGTTCTTC. It is translated as CASSKGLAGHNEQFF. The chain couples TRBV11-3 to TRBJ2-1; TRBD2 matches at 12 bases. After removal of 5 bases from V and 5 bases from J, the junction contained 4 bases not matched to a gene. In germline, CDR1 is SGHNT, CDR2 YENEEA. This CDR3 contains 15 residues.

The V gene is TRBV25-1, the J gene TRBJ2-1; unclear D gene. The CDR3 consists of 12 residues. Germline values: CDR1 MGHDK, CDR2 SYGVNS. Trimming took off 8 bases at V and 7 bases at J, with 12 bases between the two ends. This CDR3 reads CASEAPRNEQFF. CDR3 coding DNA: TGTGCCAGCGAAGCTCCACGGAATGAGCAGTTCTTC.

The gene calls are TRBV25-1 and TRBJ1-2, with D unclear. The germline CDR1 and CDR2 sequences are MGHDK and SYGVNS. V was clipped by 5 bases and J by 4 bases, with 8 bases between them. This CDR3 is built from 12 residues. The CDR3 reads CASSTPSYGYTF. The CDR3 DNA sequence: TGTGCCAGCAGTACCCCGAGCTATGGCTACACCTTC.

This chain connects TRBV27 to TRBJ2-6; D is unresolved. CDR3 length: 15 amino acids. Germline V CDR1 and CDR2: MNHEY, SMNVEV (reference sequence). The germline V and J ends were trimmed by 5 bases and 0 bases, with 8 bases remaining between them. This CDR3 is CASSPWNSGANVLTF. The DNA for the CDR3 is TGTGCCAGCAGTCCGTGGAACTCTGGGGCCAACGTCCTGACTTTC.

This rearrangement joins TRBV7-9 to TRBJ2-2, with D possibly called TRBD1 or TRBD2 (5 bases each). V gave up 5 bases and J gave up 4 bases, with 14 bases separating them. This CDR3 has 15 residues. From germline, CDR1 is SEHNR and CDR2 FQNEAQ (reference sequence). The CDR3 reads CASSLLSGGTGELFF. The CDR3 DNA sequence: TGTGCCAGCAGCCTCCTGTCTGGGGGCACCGGGGAGCTGTTTTTT.

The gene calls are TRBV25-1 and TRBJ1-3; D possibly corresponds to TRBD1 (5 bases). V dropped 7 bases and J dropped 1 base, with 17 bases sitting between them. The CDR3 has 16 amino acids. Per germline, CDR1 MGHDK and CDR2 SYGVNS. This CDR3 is CASTSPGSSSGNTIYF. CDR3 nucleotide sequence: TGTGCCAGCACCTCCCCAGGGTCTTCGTCTGGAAACACCATATATTTT.

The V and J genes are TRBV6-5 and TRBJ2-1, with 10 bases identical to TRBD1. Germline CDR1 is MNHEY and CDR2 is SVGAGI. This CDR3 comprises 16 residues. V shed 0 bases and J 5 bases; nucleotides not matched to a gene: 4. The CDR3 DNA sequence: TGTGCCAGCAGTTACTCGTCCGGGACAGGGGACAATGAGCAGTTCTTC. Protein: CASSYSSGTGDNEQFF.

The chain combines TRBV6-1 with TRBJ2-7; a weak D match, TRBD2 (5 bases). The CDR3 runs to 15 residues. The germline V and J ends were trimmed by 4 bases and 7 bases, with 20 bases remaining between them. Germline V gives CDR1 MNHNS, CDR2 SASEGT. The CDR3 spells CASSVYKGFGEEQYF. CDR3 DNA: TGTGCCAGCAGTGTTTATAAGGGCTTCGGGGAGGAGCAGTACTTC.

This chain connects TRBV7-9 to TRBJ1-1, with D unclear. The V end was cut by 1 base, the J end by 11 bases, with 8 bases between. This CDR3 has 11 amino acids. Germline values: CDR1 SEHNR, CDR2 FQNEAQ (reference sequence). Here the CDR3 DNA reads TGTGCCAGCAGCTTAGGGGTTGGGGCTTTCTTT. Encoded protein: CASSLGVGAFF.

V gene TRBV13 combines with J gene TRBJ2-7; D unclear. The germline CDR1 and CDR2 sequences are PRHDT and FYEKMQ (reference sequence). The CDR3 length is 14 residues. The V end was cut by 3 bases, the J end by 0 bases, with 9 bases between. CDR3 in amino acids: CASSFPISSYEQYF. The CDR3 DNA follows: TGTGCCAGCAGCTTCCCCATTAGCTCCTACGAGCAGTACTTC.

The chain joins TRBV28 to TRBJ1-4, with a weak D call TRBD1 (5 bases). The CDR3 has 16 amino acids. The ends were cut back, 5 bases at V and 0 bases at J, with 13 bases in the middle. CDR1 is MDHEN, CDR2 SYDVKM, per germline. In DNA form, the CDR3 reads TGTGCCAGCAGTCTCGGACCAGGGACAACTAATGAAAAACTGTTTTTT. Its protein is CASSLGPGTTNEKLFF.

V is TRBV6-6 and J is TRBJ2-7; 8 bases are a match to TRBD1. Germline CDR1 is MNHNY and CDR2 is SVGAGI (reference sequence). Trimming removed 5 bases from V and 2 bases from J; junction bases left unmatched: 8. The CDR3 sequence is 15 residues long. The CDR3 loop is CASSVTGTGAYEQYF. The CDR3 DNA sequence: TGTGCCAGCAGTGTAACCGGGACAGGAGCCTACGAGCAGTACTTC.

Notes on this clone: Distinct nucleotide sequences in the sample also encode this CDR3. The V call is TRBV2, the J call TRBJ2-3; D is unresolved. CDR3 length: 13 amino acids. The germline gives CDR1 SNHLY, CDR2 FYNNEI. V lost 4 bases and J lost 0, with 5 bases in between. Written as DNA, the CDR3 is TGTGCCAGCAGTGGCGACAGCACAGATACGCAGTATTTT. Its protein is CASSGDSTDTQYF. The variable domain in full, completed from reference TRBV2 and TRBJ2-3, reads EPEVTQTPSHQVTQMGQEVILRCVPISNHLYFYWYRQILGQKVEFLVSFYNNEISEKSEIFDDQFSVERPDGSNFTLKIRSTKLEDSAMYFCASSGDSTDTQYFGPGTRLTVL.

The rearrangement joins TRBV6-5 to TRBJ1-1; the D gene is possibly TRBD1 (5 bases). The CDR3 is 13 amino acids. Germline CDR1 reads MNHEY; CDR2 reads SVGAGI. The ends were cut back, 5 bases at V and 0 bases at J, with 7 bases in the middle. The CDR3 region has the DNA TGTGCCAGCAGTCTCAGGGTGAACACTGAAGCTTTCTTT. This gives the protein CASSLRVNTEAFF.